The 32 T cell receptor beta chains given below trace back to one sample, sequenced in a study of T cells in Graves' hyperthyroidism and ophthalmopathy (dated by TCRdb to the late 2010s). The receptor library was made with multiplex PCR. Reads for this sample came from an Illumina HiSeq 2000. TCR beta CDR3 regions were amplified from RNA transcripts. The first round of RT-PCR for the TCR CDR3 was performed with the HTBI primer set and the Qiagen OneStep RT-PCR kit. In-frame beta chains were kept once TCRdb had trimmed the public reads at Q25 with fastp and called clones with MiXCR. Each CDR3 protein gets just one entry, which takes the most common genes and DNA from the rows behind it. The sample records over 500,000 distinct CDR3 sequences, over 15% of which are singletons. Roughly a sixth of the sample is in the top ten clones. The sequenced material came from blood. Receptor source: a woman under 30 with Graves' ophthalmopathy.

This clonotype was observed many times. The rearrangement joins TRBV6-1 to TRBJ1-2; 8 bases align to TRBD1. The V gene's germline CDR1 is MNHNS and CDR2 SASEGT. This CDR3 has 13 amino acids. V shed 6 bases and J 7 bases; nucleotides not matched to a gene: 7. The CDR3 spells CASRSDRGGGYTF. The CDR3 bases are TGTGCCAGCAGATCAGACAGGGGAGGTGGCTACACCTTC.

This clonotype was counted a single time. One base away lies a much larger clone, so this may be a sequencing read error. The V and J genes are TRBV5-1 and TRBJ2-1; D may be TRBD2 (6 bases). The CDR3 has 13 amino acids. Germline lookup yields CDR1 SGHRS and CDR2 YFSETQ. In DNA form, the CDR3 reads TGCGCCAGCAGCTTCCTAGCGAGTAATGGGCAGTTCTTC. Protein: CASSFLASNGQFF.

The gene calls are TRBV2 and TRBJ1-1; 9 bases are shared with TRBD1. V shed 6 bases, J shed 10 bases, and the junction held 6 bases outside the gene matches. The CDR3 covers 12 residues. Germline V gene sequence: CDR1 SNHLY, CDR2 FYNNEI. CDR3 nucleotide sequence: TGTGCCAGCAGGTGGACAGGGGTGAGAGCTTTCTTT. Translating gives CASRWTGVRAFF.

This clonotype was picked up many times. The V call is TRBV30, the J call TRBJ1-2; D might be TRBD1 (5 bases). V lost 4 bases and J lost 4, with 16 bases in between. CDR3 size: 14 residues. The germline V gene encodes CDR1 GTSNPN and CDR2 SVGIG (reference sequence). The CDR3 nucleotides read TGTGCCTGGACCACCCGGGGGGTATCCTATGGCTACACCTTC. This codes for CAWTTRGVSYGYTF.

The table lists this clonotype with a few counts. The V and J genes are TRBV7-9 and TRBJ2-2, with TRBD2 matching over 15 bases. Germline trimming cut 6 bases from V and 1 base from J; bases unmatched to any gene: 15. The V gene's germline CDR1 is SEHNR and CDR2 FQNEAQ (reference sequence). The CDR3 covers 21 residues. DNA of the CDR3: TGTGCCAGCAGTCTTCTTACCCCCGGGACTAGCGGGAGGCTGAACACCGGGGAGCTGTTTTTT. As protein: CASSLLTPGTSGRLNTGELFF.

This clonotype has more than one count but fewer than ten. CDR3 in DNA: TGTGCCAGCAGTGAGGGTGGGGGGGCGAGTTACACCGGGGAGCTGTTTTTT. This translates into CASSEGGGASYTGELFF. The gene calls are TRBV6-1 and TRBJ2-2, with a weak D call TRBD2 (7 bases). This CDR3 has 17 residues. CDR1 is MNHNS and CDR2 is SASEGT in the germline V gene. Trimming removed 3 bases at V and 3 bases at J, with 17 bases between.

As regards this clonotype: This sequence may be a read error, since a much larger clone differs from it by one base. This chain connects TRBV28 to TRBJ2-7, with 9 bases fitting TRBD1. After removal of 6 bases from V and 2 bases from J, the junction contained 2 bases not matched to a gene. The germline gives CDR1 MDHEN, CDR2 SYDVKM. The CDR3 is 13 residues long. Written as DNA, the CDR3 is TGTGCCAGCAGGCGGACAGGGGCCTACGAGCAGTACTTC. Its protein is CASRRTGAYEQYF.

Ten or more counts support this clonotype. A read error may account for a junction end that differs from germline. This chain connects TRBV27 to TRBJ2-7; the match to TRBD1 covers 7 bases. This CDR3 is built from 15 residues. In germline, CDR1 is MNHEY, CDR2 SMNVEV (reference sequence). This CDR3 is CASSPNTGVFYKQYF. CDR3 nucleotides: TGTGCCAGCAGTCCAAACACAGGGGTATTCTACAAGCAGTACTTC.

This clonotype was found many times. The chain recombines TRBV11-2 with TRBJ1-1; no reliable D call. CDR1 and CDR2 from the germline V gene are SGHAT and FQNNGV. Deletions cut 0 bases from V and 11 bases from J, with 10 bases between. CDR3 length: 12 amino acids. CDR3 nucleotides: TGTGCCAGCAGCTTAGATGCGCTTGGGGCTTTCTTT. Protein product: CASSLDALGAFF.

This clonotype was seen repeatedly, ten times or more. The V and J genes are TRBV7-9 and TRBJ2-7; TRBD1 might be the D (6 bases). CDR1 is SEHNR, CDR2 FQNEAQ, per germline (reference sequence). The V and J ends lost 5 bases and 0 bases respectively, with 14 bases between them. There are 15 residues in the CDR3. CDR3 coding DNA: TGTGCCAGCAGCGAACAGGGAGCCAACTCCTACGAGCAGTACTTC. It translates to CASSEQGANSYEQYF.

This clonotype appeared a few times. The chain has TRBV12-3 or TRBV12-4 and TRBJ1-6; tentative D call: TRBD1 (5 bases). Trimming left V 4 bases short and J 7 bases short, with 14 bases between. The CDR3 is 15 residues long. CDR3 protein: CASSSPGGVNSPLHF. The CDR3 region has the DNA TGTGCCAGCAGTTCCCCGGGGGGGGTCAATTCACCCCTCCACTTT.

For this clonotype: A single base separates this from a much larger clone, so it may be a read error. The genes are TRBV28 and TRBJ1-4; tentative D call: TRBD1 (6 bases). The CDR3 spans 14 residues. CDR1 and CDR2 from the germline V gene are MDHEN and SYDVKM. This chain's CDR3 is CASSPGQPNEKPFF. The DNA for the CDR3 is TGTGCCAGCAGTCCGGGACAACCTAATGAAAAACCGTTTTTT.

The gene calls are TRBV28 and TRBJ1-4, with D maybe TRBD1 (5 bases). V gave up 3 bases and J gave up 6 bases, with 11 bases separating them. CDR1 is MDHEN and CDR2 is SYDVKM in the germline V gene. The length of the CDR3 is 14 residues. The CDR3 region is CASSFGGVDEKLFF. Here the CDR3 DNA reads TGTGCCAGCAGTTTTGGAGGGGTCGATGAAAAACTGTTTTTT.

This clonotype was seen ten or more times. The genes are TRBV5-6 and TRBJ1-1; D ambiguous. The germline V gene has CDR1 SGHDT and CDR2 YYEEEE. This CDR3 region has 12 residues. V was clipped by 4 bases and J by 5 bases, with 9 bases between them. CDR3 loop: CASSRTRTEAFF. The CDR3 DNA sequence: TGTGCCAGCAGCCGGACCCGGACTGAAGCTTTCTTT.

The chain employs TRBV20-1 and TRBJ2-1, with 8 bases fitting TRBD2. Germline V gene data show CDR1 as DFQATT and CDR2 as SNEGSKA (reference sequence). CDR3 length: 12 residues. The CDR3 nucleotides are TGCAGCCGGGAGGGGTCCTACAATGAGCAGTTCTTC. It specifies CSREGSYNEQFF.

There are many counts of this clonotype. V is TRBV3-1 and J is TRBJ1-5; a possible D gene is TRBD1 (6 bases). The CDR3 is 15 amino acids. Trimming left V 0 bases short and J 4 bases short, with 10 bases between. Germline V lookup: CDR1 LGHDT, CDR2 YNNKEL (reference sequence). The CDR3 sequence: CASSQDRGWNQPQHF. The CDR3 DNA reads as TGTGCCAGCAGCCAAGACAGGGGTTGGAATCAGCCCCAGCATTTT.

This clonotype was seen ten or more times. This chain uses TRBV11-2 with TRBJ2-7; 8 bases align to TRBD1. This CDR3 has 15 amino acids. Germline loops: CDR1 SGHAT, CDR2 FQNNGV. V lost 1 base and J lost 5; bases outside the gene matches: 7. The DNA of the CDR3 is TGTGCCAGCAGCTTAGGGACAGGGACGGCGGACGAGCAGTACTTC. Amino acid sequence: CASSLGTGTADEQYF.

There are a few counts of this clonotype. The genes are TRBV19 and TRBJ1-1; D is unclear. CDR1 and CDR2 from the germline V gene are LNHDA and SQIVND (reference sequence). V was shortened by 7 bases and J by 0 bases, with 9 bases between the two germline ends. The CDR3 is made up of 13 amino acids. In DNA form, the CDR3 reads TGTGCCAGTATGGCCGGGATGAACACTGAAGCTTTCTTT. The encoded protein is CASMAGMNTEAFF.

CDR3 DNA: TGCAGCGTTGAATACAGGGAGGTCCCTGAAGCTTTCTTT. This encodes CSVEYREVPEAFF. This sequence joins TRBV29-1 and TRBJ1-1, with D perhaps TRBD1 (6 bases). The CDR3 sequence is 13 residues long. Germline CDR1 SQVTM, CDR2 ANQGSEA. Deletions cut 2 bases from V and 6 bases from J, with 13 bases between.

This clonotype has only a few counts. V and J are TRBV6-1 and TRBJ1-1; no definite D call. CDR1 is MNHNS, CDR2 SASEGT, per germline. V was cut by 7 bases and J by 11 bases, with 17 bases left in between. The CDR3 consists of 12 residues. The CDR3 nucleotides are TGTGCCAGCACGACCGTAGGTTTTGAGGCTTTCTTT. This gives the protein CASTTVGFEAFF.

This clonotype was seen ten or more times. This chain joins TRBV30 and TRBJ2-7; unclear D gene. CDR1 is GTSNPN and CDR2 is SVGIG in the germline V gene (reference sequence). CDR3 size: 12 residues. V dropped 5 bases and J dropped 3 bases, with 11 bases sitting between them. The CDR3 loop reads CAWGETLYEQYF. The CDR3 nucleotides read TGTGCCTGGGGAGAGACACTCTACGAGCAGTACTTC.

This clonotype was observed many times. The rearrangement joins TRBV5-1 to TRBJ1-1; D gene ambiguous. The CDR3 has 14 amino acids. Trimming stripped 4 bases from V and 4 bases from J, with 14 bases between. CDR1 SGHRS and CDR2 YFSETQ come from the germline V gene. CDR3 bases: TGCGCCAGCAGCCTGACCAACTTTGGCACTGAAGCTTTCTTT. It encodes CASSLTNFGTEAFF.

The V call is TRBV11-3, the J call TRBJ2-1; 9 nucleotides agree with TRBD1. The CDR3 sequence is 15 residues long. Trimming cost V 4 bases and J 6 bases; bases outside gene matches: 7. The germline V gene has CDR1 SGHNT and CDR2 YENEEA. The CDR3 region has the DNA TGTGCCAGCAGCTCCCGCGGACAGGGGAGCAATGAGCAGTTCTTC. Translated: CASSSRGQGSNEQFF.

This clonotype was recorded many times. The chain uses TRBV18 and TRBJ2-3; no clear D. Trimming stripped 3 bases from V and 1 base from J, with 8 bases between. CDR3 length: 14 residues. In germline, CDR1 is KGHSH, CDR2 LQKENI. CDR3 nucleotide sequence: TGTGCCAGCTCACCTCGCAGTGGCACAGATACGCAGTATTTT. It is translated as CASSPRSGTDTQYF.

The J gene is TRBJ1-2, the V gene TRBV20-1; D is perhaps TRBD1 (6 bases). The CDR3 is 13 residues long. Trimming took off 6 bases at V and 4 bases at J, with 15 bases between the two ends. Germline CDR1 is DFQATT and CDR2 is SNEGSKA (reference sequence). The CDR3 coding sequence is TGCAGTGCGACACACAGGGAACGCTATGGCTACACCTTC. Translating gives CSATHRERYGYTF.

This clonotype has at least ten counts. The V and J genes are TRBV5-8 and TRBJ1-3; no definite D call. The CDR3 contains 14 residues. V was cut by 4 bases and J by 0 bases, with 8 bases left in between. Germline CDR1 is SGHTS and CDR2 is YDEGEE. CDR3 nucleotides: TGTGCCAGCAGCATACAAGACTCTGGAAACACCATATATTTT. As protein: CASSIQDSGNTIYF.

Ten or more counts support this clonotype. The chain uses TRBV2 and TRBJ2-2; D is tentatively TRBD1 or TRBD2 (5 bases each). This CDR3 has 15 amino acids. Trimming pared 0 bases from V and 9 bases from J, leaving 14 bases between. The germline V gene has CDR1 SNHLY and CDR2 FYNNEI. The DNA of the CDR3 is TGTGCCAGCAGTGAAGCGATTTGGGACCTTTGGGAGCTGTTTTTT. Translation: CASSEAIWDLWELFF.

The V gene is TRBV4-2, the J gene TRBJ2-2; possible D gene TRBD1, 5 bases. Germline CDR1 LGHNA, CDR2 YNFKEQ. Trimming removed 4 bases from V and 2 bases from J, with 8 bases in between. The CDR3 has 14 amino acids. This CDR3 is CASSPTDNTGELFF. CDR3 nucleotide sequence: TGTGCCAGCAGCCCGACAGATAACACCGGGGAGCTGTTTTTT.

This clonotype was counted only a few times. V usage is TRBV15 and J usage is TRBJ2-1; either TRBD1 or TRBD2 may fit D (5 bases each). The CDR3 loop spans 16 amino acids. The V gene's germline CDR1 is LNHNV and CDR2 YYDKDF (reference sequence). Trimming took 1 base from V and 5 from J, leaving 15 bases between them. This CDR3 is CATSRARWDPNNEQFF. In nucleotides, the CDR3 is TGTGCCACCAGCAGAGCGAGATGGGACCCTAACAATGAGCAGTTCTTC.

This clonotype was counted ten times or more. The chain couples TRBV29-1 to TRBJ1-5, with 8 bases fitting TRBD1. This CDR3 region has 13 residues. CDR1 is SQVTM, CDR2 ANQGSEA, per germline. Trimming at V came to 5 bases and at J to 6 bases, leaving 6 bases not matched to a gene. The CDR3 spells CSVQGALGQPQHF. CDR3 bases: TGCAGCGTTCAGGGGGCACTAGGTCAGCCCCAGCATTTT.

This clonotype was observed a handful of times. The chain employs TRBV20-1 and TRBJ2-7; possible D gene TRBD2, 5 bases. V was pared by 1 base and J by 4 bases, with 11 bases between. Germline loops: CDR1 DFQATT, CDR2 SNEGSKA (reference sequence). The CDR3 length is 13 residues. The CDR3 protein is CSARGASRYEQYF. CDR3 nucleotide sequence: TGCAGTGCTAGAGGGGCTAGCAGGTACGAGCAGTACTTC.

Ten or more counts support this clonotype. This chain joins TRBV30 and TRBJ2-3, with D unclear. The germline gives CDR1 GTSNPN, CDR2 SVGIG (reference sequence). This CDR3 is built from 14 residues. Trimming took off 3 bases at V and 2 bases at J, with 12 bases between the two ends. In DNA, the CDR3 is TGTGCCTGGAGATTCGAGGCGTCCACAGATACGCAGTATTTT. Its translation: CAWRFEASTDTQYF.